The source of this T cell receptor beta chain is a study of tumor-infiltrating lymphocytes in primary liver carcinoma. Findings and caveats of the study: No more than about 8-24% of top clones could be seen in all five tumor regions.

This clonotype showed up just a few times. What it binds is not known. Germline loops: CDR1 SEHNR, CDR2 FQNEAQ (reference sequence). This CDR3 has 18 residues. With V trimmed by 5 bases and J by 4 bases, 14 bases remained unmatched. Bulk tissue was left unsorted, and RNA and DNA were co-extracted from about 19-30 mg of it. A constant-region primer served to make TCR beta cDNA from roughly 540 ng total RNA. Amplification in three nested multiplex PCR rounds with slightly modified ARM-PCR gave rise to TCR beta libraries. TRBV1-TRBV30 forward and Cbeta reverse primers drove the first two approximately 11-cycle rounds. TCRdb ran MiXCR on the multiplex PCR reads and lists one entry per CDR3 protein. Of over 95,000 distinct CDR3 sequences in the sample, almost 70% were seen once.

The TCR comes from a woman aged 60-75 years with primary liver carcinoma and hepatitis B virus infection. The J gene is TRBJ2-7, the V gene TRBV7-9; 13 positions agree with TRBD2. The sample consisted of liver tumor tissue from sampling region 5. Subset described: tumor region T5, tumor centre. DNA for the CDR3: TGTGCCAGCAGCCTCGGGACTAGCGGGACCCGGTGGGGATACGAGCAGTACTTC. Translated: CASSLGTSGTRWGYEQYF.